This section outlines one T cell receptor (beta chain) sequence together with its context. This record comes from a study of Graves' ophthalmopathy and Graves' hyperthyroidism. Investigators amplified TCR beta CDR3 regions from RNA transcripts. Scientists carried out first-round RT-PCR using HTBI primers and then a second-round multiplex PCR. TCRdb itself ran the multiplex PCR reads through MiXCR, one entry per CDR3 protein. The sample contains some 250,000 distinct CDR3 sequences, around 50% of which appear only once. The CDR3 contains 13 residues. Between the trimmed V and J ends, which lost 5 bases and 0 bases, there was a span of 8 bases. Germline CDR1 is SGHRS and CDR2 is YFSETQ.

The sequence derives from an adult man with Graves' ophthalmopathy. The chain employs TRBV5-1 and TRBJ1-1, with D uncertain. Sample: peripheral blood. The CDR3 DNA reads as TGCGCCAGCAGGGGTGGGCTGAACACTGAAGCTTTCTTT. Translation: CASRGGLNTEAFF.